These 15 T cell receptor beta chains were all obtained from the same sample, sequenced in a study of Ad26.COV2.S vaccination and SARS-CoV-2 variants listed by TCRdb under 2021. The library was built by means of the immunoSEQ multiplex PCR assay. TCRdb mirrors the immuneACCESS table, restricted to in-frame sequences. Some clones are absent from its copies; in checked studies, under half trace to an unresolved V gene, and the reason for the others is unknown. Present in this sample are hundreds of thousands of clones, about 80% of which were seen just once. The ten biggest clones cover 7.4% of the sample. The treatment or condition label, read with the paper, signifies: some 20 received Ad26.COV2.S at low or high dose, single or two shots; about 5 received placebo; per-sample allocation not given. Repertoires of vaccine and placebo recipients were sequenced from samples taken on day 63 after the first injection.

The specimen comprised peripheral blood, sampled in a trial of Ad26.COV2.S vaccine versus placebo. Receptor source: a person between 18 and 60 years old who received the Ad26.COV2.S COVID-19 vaccine or a placebo.

The genes are TRBV7-2 and TRBJ1-2; 7 bases line up with TRBD1. The CDR3 has 16 residues. Germline V gene sequence: CDR1 SGHTA, CDR2 FQGNSA. With 5 bases clipped from V and 8 bases from J, the junction kept 17 bases outside the gene matches. Written as DNA, the CDR3 is TGTGCCAGCAGCCCACCAAAACAGGGGCTTATAAAGGGCTACACCTTC. Its protein product is CASSPPKQGLIKGYTF.

This chain connects TRBV7-9 to TRBJ2-1; no definite D call. Trimming took 3 bases from V and 7 from J, leaving 16 bases between them. This CDR3 has 15 residues. Germline V gene sequence: CDR1 SEHNR, CDR2 FQNEAQ (reference sequence). CDR3 sequence: CASSFMGADGNEQFF. Written as DNA, the CDR3 is TGTGCCAGCAGCTTTATGGGCGCCGATGGGAATGAGCAGTTCTTC.

The chain has TRBV19 and TRBJ1-1; 11 nucleotides match TRBD1. This CDR3 has 16 amino acids. The germline gives CDR1 LNHDA, CDR2 SQIVND (reference sequence). The J segment lost 0 bases and the V segment lost 4 bases, leaving 4 bases of the junction unmatched. CDR3 bases: TGTGCCAGTAGTAGGACAGGGGGCGTTATGAACACTGAAGCTTTCTTT. It is translated as CASSRTGGVMNTEAFF.

This clone has only one observation. The rearrangement joins TRBV7-2 to TRBJ2-3, with D unresolved. Germline V CDR1 and CDR2: SGHTA, FQGNSA. This CDR3 has 14 residues. Trimming left V 0 bases short and J 4 bases short, with 8 bases between. CDR3 coding DNA: TGTGCCAGCAGCTTAGCGGCGGTTCCAGATACGCAGTATTTT. Translated: CASSLAAVPDTQYF.

J is TRBJ1-4 and V is TRBV2, with D unresolved. CDR1 and CDR2 from the germline V gene are SNHLY and FYNNEI. V was shortened by 4 bases and J by 3 bases, with 15 bases between the two germline ends. This CDR3 is 16 amino acids long. The CDR3 here is CASSVVGSGANEKLFF. In DNA form, the CDR3 reads TGTGCCAGCAGTGTCGTGGGGAGTGGAGCTAATGAAAAACTGTTTTTT.

This chain links TRBV15 with TRBJ2-5; TRBD2 is a possible D gene (7 bases). CDR3 size: 14 residues. In germline, CDR1 is LNHNV, CDR2 YYDKDF (reference sequence). The ends were cut back, 3 bases at V and 7 bases at J, with 15 bases in the middle. The DNA of the CDR3 is TGTGCCACCAGCAGGGAAGGGGGGGAGGTGACCCAGTACTTC. As protein: CATSREGGEVTQYF.

The chain links TRBV2 to TRBJ2-3; tentatively, D is TRBD1 or TRBD2 (5 bases each). The CDR3 covers 14 residues. Germline lookup yields CDR1 SNHLY and CDR2 FYNNEI. V was cut by 7 bases and J by 2 bases, with 13 bases left in between. The CDR3 region is CASITTGLTDTQYF. As DNA, the CDR3 is TGTGCCAGCATTACCACGGGGCTCACAGATACGCAGTATTTT.

V usage is TRBV7-9 and J usage is TRBJ2-3; 9 nucleotides align to TRBD2. The CDR3 is made up of 19 amino acids. J was trimmed by 1 base and V by 8 bases; bases with no gene match: 19. CDR1 is SEHNR, CDR2 FQNEAQ, per germline (reference sequence). In DNA, the CDR3 is TGTGCCAGCGAATCTGGACTAGCGTATCAAAGGGAGGGCACAGATACGCAGTATTTT. It codes for CASESGLAYQREGTDTQYF.

This chain uses TRBV19 with TRBJ2-7; a weak D match, TRBD1 (6 bases). V lost 5 bases, J lost 4 bases, and 18 bases lay in between. CDR1 LNHDA and CDR2 SQIVND come from the germline V gene (reference sequence). The CDR3 sequence is 15 residues long. In DNA form, the CDR3 reads TGTGCCAGTAGTCTTGGATGGGGGCTATCTTACGAGCAGTACTTC. It codes for CASSLGWGLSYEQYF.

The rearrangement uses TRBV7-2 and TRBJ2-5; 8 nucleotides align to TRBD2. The CDR3 contains 14 residues. V lost 3 bases and J lost 5; bases outside the gene matches: 5. In germline, CDR1 is SGHTA, CDR2 FQGNSA. The CDR3 DNA is TGTGCCAGCAGCTTCTCCGGGACTAGGGAGACCCAGTACTTC. This sequence encodes CASSFSGTRETQYF.

V gene TRBV3-1 (or the pseudogene TRBV3-2) combines with J gene TRBJ2-7; D gene ambiguous. Germline V gene sequence: CDR1 LGHDT, CDR2 YNNKEL (reference sequence). The CDR3 covers 12 residues. V lost 5 bases, J lost 6 bases, and 11 bases lay in between. The CDR3 spells CASSDRYGEQYF. The CDR3 DNA is TGTGCCAGCAGCGACCGATATGGCGAGCAGTACTTC.

The chain couples TRBV19 to TRBJ1-1; TRBD1 aligns across 7 bases. The CDR3 consists of 15 residues. V shed 4 bases and J 1 base; nucleotides not matched to a gene: 6. CDR1 LNHDA and CDR2 SQIVND come from the germline V gene (reference sequence). The CDR3 sequence: CASSTQGVRNTEAFF. Written as DNA, the CDR3 is TGTGCCAGTAGTACTCAGGGGGTACGGAACACTGAAGCTTTCTTT.

This chain uses TRBV30 with TRBJ1-2, with D maybe TRBD1 (5 bases). The V and J ends lost 2 bases and 13 bases respectively, with 26 bases between them. The V gene's germline CDR1 is GTSNPN and CDR2 SVGIG (reference sequence). The CDR3 spans 15 residues. CDR3: CAWSYPGDLTPMATF. The CDR3 DNA reads as TGTGCCTGGAGTTATCCCGGGGACCTTACCCCTATGGCCACCTTC.

This clone was counted once. The rearrangement joins TRBV5-1 to TRBJ1-1; D remains ambiguous. The V end lost 2 bases, the J end lost 4 bases, and 12 bases lay between the germline ends. This CDR3 is 14 amino acids long. Per germline, CDR1 SGHRS and CDR2 YFSETQ. The CDR3 loop reads CASSFMPGSTEAFF. CDR3 sequence (DNA): TGCGCCAGCAGCTTTATGCCGGGGAGCACTGAAGCTTTCTTT.

The genes are TRBV25-1 and TRBJ2-1, with 11 bases that match TRBD1. Germline-derived CDR1 and CDR2 are MGHDK and SYGVNS. After removal of 5 bases from V and 8 bases from J, the junction contained 8 bases not matched to a gene. The CDR3 length is 15 residues. DNA of the CDR3: TGTGCCAGCAGTTCACCGGGACAGGGGGACCATGAGCAGTTCTTC. This encodes CASSSPGQGDHEQFF. Full variable domain (remainder filled in from reference TRBV25-1 and TRBJ2-1): EADIYQTPRYLVIGTGKKITLECSQTMGHDKMYWYQQDPGMELHLIHYSYGVNSTEKGDLSSESTVSRIRTEHFPLTLESARPSHTSQYLCASSSPGQGDHEQFFGPGTRLTVL.